Described below is a single T cell receptor beta chain sequence and its context. The CDR3 runs 16 residues. Germline V gives CDR1 SGHNT, CDR2 YYREEE (reference sequence). Trimming took off 2 bases at V and 10 bases at J, with 22 bases between the two ends. This sample was taken from a study of blood T cell repertoires in COVID-19. Study-level information: The United States, Italy and Spain were the sources of the acute and convalescent COVID-19 samples.

In the source study's methods: Reference gene primer amplification gave estimated nucleated cell counts. Sequenced by immunoSEQ multiplex PCR; TCRdb stores in-frame clones only, minus some. The V and J calls and clone size come from that table; D and trimming were worked out from the DNA. The repertoire holds around 64,000 clones, 70% to 90% seen once, with about 3.5% in the top ten. Sequences were obtained from peripheral blood. This sequence originates from a man over 45 with active COVID-19. The rearrangement joins TRBV5-4 to TRBJ2-1, with D uncertain. CDR3 nucleotide sequence: TGTGCCAGCAGCTTTCCCTTCGGCTTAACTAAATCGGAGCAGTTCTTC. This gives the protein CASSFPFGLTKSEQFF.